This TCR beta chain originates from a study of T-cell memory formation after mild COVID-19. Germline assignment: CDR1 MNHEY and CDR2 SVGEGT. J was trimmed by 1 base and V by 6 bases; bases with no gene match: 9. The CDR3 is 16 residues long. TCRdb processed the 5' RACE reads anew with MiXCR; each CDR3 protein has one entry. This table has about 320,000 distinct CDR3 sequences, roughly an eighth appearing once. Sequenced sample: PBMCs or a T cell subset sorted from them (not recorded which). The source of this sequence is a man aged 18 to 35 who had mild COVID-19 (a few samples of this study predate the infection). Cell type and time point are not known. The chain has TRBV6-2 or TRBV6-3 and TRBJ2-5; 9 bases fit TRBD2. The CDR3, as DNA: TGTGCCAGCAGGCGCGAACAGCGGGGGGTCCAAGAGACCCAGTACTTC. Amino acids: CASRREQRGVQETQYF.